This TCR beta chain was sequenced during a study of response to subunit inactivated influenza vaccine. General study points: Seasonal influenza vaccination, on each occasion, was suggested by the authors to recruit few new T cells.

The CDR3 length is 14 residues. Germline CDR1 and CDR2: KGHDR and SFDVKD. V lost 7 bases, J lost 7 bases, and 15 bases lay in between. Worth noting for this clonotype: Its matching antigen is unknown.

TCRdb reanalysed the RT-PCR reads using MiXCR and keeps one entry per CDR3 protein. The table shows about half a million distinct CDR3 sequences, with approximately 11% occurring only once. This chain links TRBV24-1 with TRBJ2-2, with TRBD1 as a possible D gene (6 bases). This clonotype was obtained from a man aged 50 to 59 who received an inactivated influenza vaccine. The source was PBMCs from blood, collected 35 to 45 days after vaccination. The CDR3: CATRMTGDGGELFF. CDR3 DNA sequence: TGTGCCACCAGAATGACAGGAGACGGCGGGGAGCTGTTTTTT.